These 18 T cell receptor beta chains were sequenced from one sample in a study of T cell changes during pregnancy in multiple sclerosis. Sequenced by immunoSEQ multiplex PCR; TCRdb stores in-frame clones only, minus some. Of about 130,000 clones in the sample, roughly 97% are singletons; the top ten hold 0.44%. The input for sequencing was peripheral blood, taken after pregnancy. These TCRs come from a female donor with multiple sclerosis, enrolled in a pregnancy study.

V gene TRBV4-1 combines with J gene TRBJ2-2, with 9 bases aligning to TRBD1. Germline CDR1 reads MGHRA; CDR2 reads YSYEKL. The CDR3 contains 17 residues. Trimming took 3 bases from V and 1 from J; bases not matched to a gene: 6. The CDR3 DNA follows: TGCGCCAGCAGCCAGAGACCGGGACAGGGGAACACCGGGGAGCTGTTTTTT. Amino acid sequence: CASSQRPGQGNTGELFF.

V is TRBV7-8 and J is TRBJ2-1; the match to TRBD1 covers 8 bases. The trim removed 4 bases at V and 3 bases at J, leaving 11 bases unmatched. The CDR3 runs to 17 residues. Per germline, CDR1 SGHVS and CDR2 FQNEAQ. The CDR3 protein is CASSSSRNRGDYNEQFF. Written as DNA, the CDR3 is TGTGCCAGCAGCTCGAGTCGGAACAGGGGGGACTACAATGAGCAGTTCTTC.

This chain connects TRBV10-3 to TRBJ2-7; 7 nucleotides match TRBD1. The CDR3 extends over 14 amino acids. CDR1 is ENHRY, CDR2 SYGVKD, per germline. Trimming removed 0 bases from V and 2 bases from J; junction bases left unmatched: 1. The chain's CDR3 is CAISESGTAYEQYF. The DNA of the CDR3 is TGTGCCATCAGTGAGTCTGGGACAGCCTACGAGCAGTACTTC.

V usage is TRBV19 and J usage is TRBJ1-5; D gene uncertain. The CDR3 runs to 17 residues. V was clipped by 3 bases and J by 1 base, with 16 bases between them. Germline V gives CDR1 LNHDA, CDR2 SQIVND (reference sequence). CDR3 in amino acids: CASSIFSTGESNQPQHF. The CDR3 DNA reads as TGTGCCAGTAGTATTTTCTCGACTGGAGAAAGCAATCAGCCCCAGCATTTT.

This chain joins TRBV10-2 and TRBJ1-1; 7 bases are a match to TRBD1. Trimming removed 6 bases from V and 0 bases from J; junction bases left unmatched: 4. This CDR3 has 14 residues. Germline-derived CDR1 and CDR2 are WSHSY and SAAADI. CDR3 in amino acids: CASRGQKLNTEAFF. The CDR3 DNA reads TGCGCCAGCAGGGGACAGAAGCTGAACACTGAAGCTTTCTTT.

The rearrangement links TRBV4-2 to TRBJ2-3; D perhaps matches TRBD1 (5 bases). Trimming stripped 4 bases from V and 3 bases from J, with 8 bases between. Germline CDR1 and CDR2: LGHNA and YNFKEQ. The CDR3 sequence is 13 residues long. The CDR3 region has the DNA TGTGCCAGCAGCCTGGGGCGGACAGATACGCAGTATTTT. Translation: CASSLGRTDTQYF.

The chain employs TRBV2 and TRBJ2-2; D call uncertain. This CDR3 comprises 15 residues. V was cut by 1 base and J by 2 bases, with 8 bases left in between. The germline V gene has CDR1 SNHLY and CDR2 FYNNEI. CDR3 region: CASSEVASNTGELFF. CDR3 in DNA: TGTGCCAGCAGTGAAGTGGCTTCTAACACCGGGGAGCTGTTTTTT.

The chain carries TRBV7-9 and TRBJ1-1; 8 bases match TRBD1. The CDR3 spans 14 residues. V trimming: 8 bases; J trimming: 3 bases; junction bases outside the gene matches: 8. Germline-derived CDR1 and CDR2 are SEHNR and FQNEAQ (reference sequence). CDR3 protein: CASFRTGLDTEAFF. The CDR3 coding sequence is TGTGCCAGCTTCCGGACAGGGTTAGACACTGAAGCTTTCTTT.

J is TRBJ2-1 and V is TRBV28, with TRBD2 matching over 7 bases. The germline V gene has CDR1 MDHEN and CDR2 SYDVKM. This CDR3 region has 14 residues. Trimming took 7 bases from V and 8 from J; bases not matched to a gene: 11. The CDR3 sequence is CASIRAGFSDEQFF. Here the CDR3 DNA reads TGTGCCAGCATTCGAGCGGGGTTTAGCGATGAGCAGTTCTTC.

This chain connects TRBV5-1 to TRBJ1-3; D ambiguous. With 0 bases removed from V and 0 bases from J, the gap between germline ends came to 7 bases. Per the germline V gene, CDR1 is SGHRS and CDR2 is YFSETQ. The CDR3 totals 15 residues. The CDR3 region is CASSLDTPSGNTIYF. The CDR3 DNA sequence: TGCGCCAGCAGCTTGGACACCCCCTCTGGAAACACCATATATTTT.

The chain is built from TRBV11-3 and TRBJ2-1; TRBD2 matches at 7 bases. V lost 3 bases, J lost 10 bases, and 3 bases stayed unmatched. The CDR3 runs 12 residues. Germline CDR1 SGHNT, CDR2 YENEEA. CDR3 residues: CASSFYSGEQFF. CDR3 coding DNA: TGTGCCAGCAGCTTCTATAGCGGGGAGCAGTTCTTC. Using reference TRBV11-3 and TRBJ2-1 for the parts outside the CDR3, the full variable domain is EAGVVQSPRYKIIEKKQPVAFWCNPISGHNTLYWYLQNLGQGPELLIRYENEEAVDDSQLPKDRFSAERLKGVDSTLKIQPAELGDSAVYLCASSFYSGEQFFGPGTRLTVL.

The V call is TRBV5-6, the J call TRBJ1-3; D gene ambiguous. CDR3 length: 19 residues. V was cut by 1 base and J by 2 bases, with 22 bases left in between. Germline CDR1 is SGHDT and CDR2 is YYEEEE. The CDR3 spells CASSLSFASVFEAGNTIYF. In DNA form, the CDR3 reads TGTGCCAGCAGCTTGAGTTTCGCTAGTGTCTTCGAGGCTGGAAACACCATATATTTT.

The CDR3 coding sequence is TGTGCCAGCAGTTTCGGACAGAATTCACCCCTCCACTTT. It is translated as CASSFGQNSPLHF. V gene TRBV6-5 combines with J gene TRBJ1-6, with D possibly TRBD1 on 6 matching bases. The CDR3 sequence is 13 residues long. Deletions cut 4 bases from V and 7 bases from J, with 8 bases between. CDR1 is MNHEY and CDR2 is SVGAGI in the germline V gene.

This chain joins TRBV6-1 and TRBJ2-3; the D gene is possibly TRBD2 (6 bases). V lost 3 bases and J 3 bases, leaving 13 bases between the germline ends. From germline, CDR1 is MNHNS and CDR2 SASEGT. This CDR3 region has 15 residues. The DNA of the CDR3 is TGTGCCAGCAGTGATATCCTAGCGACAACAGATACGCAGTATTTT. Translation gives CASSDILATTDTQYF.

V usage is TRBV5-1 and J usage is TRBJ2-7, with D possibly matching TRBD1 (6 bases). V was trimmed by 3 bases and J by 1 base, leaving 17 bases between them. There are 16 residues in the CDR3. CDR1 and CDR2 from the germline V gene are SGHRS and YFSETQ. CDR3 loop: CASSSGTPEYSYEQYF. The CDR3 DNA reads as TGCGCCAGCAGCTCTGGGACACCCGAGTATTCCTACGAGCAGTACTTC.

This rearrangement joins TRBV5-1 to TRBJ1-3, with D possibly being TRBD1 (5 bases). The germline CDR1 and CDR2 sequences are SGHRS and YFSETQ. Trimming cost V 5 bases and J 2 bases, with 11 bases left between them. The CDR3 extends over 14 amino acids. The CDR3 is CASSYDSPGNTIYF. The DNA for the CDR3 is TGCGCCAGCAGTTACGACAGTCCTGGAAACACCATATATTTT.

This sequence joins TRBV7-9 and TRBJ2-7, with 9 bases lining up with TRBD2. Per the germline V gene, CDR1 is SEHNR and CDR2 is FQNEAQ (reference sequence). Trimming removed 3 bases from V and 1 base from J; junction bases left unmatched: 1. CDR3 length: 14 residues. CDR3 protein: CASSLTSGSYEQYF. The CDR3 nucleotides are TGTGCCAGCAGCTTGACTAGCGGATCCTACGAGCAGTACTTC.

The chain joins TRBV11-2 to TRBJ1-4; a possible D gene is TRBD1 (5 bases). The CDR3 has 14 residues. Trimming took 1 base from V and 7 from J, leaving 10 bases between them. The germline gives CDR1 SGHAT, CDR2 FQNNGV. CDR3 in amino acids: CASSLGGVGEKLFF. The CDR3 nucleotides read TGTGCCAGCAGCTTAGGGGGCGTTGGTGAAAAACTGTTTTTT.